This T cell receptor beta chain was recovered during a study of cytomegalovirus exposure and HLA in healthy donors. Study findings and constraints: In vitro, three CMV-associated chains proved specific for CMV antigens. According to a subsequent analysis, TCR clusters from the first cohort were inclined to appear together in the 130 or so validation repertoires. According to reports, the classifier identified cytomegalovirus status with high specificity and sensitivity.

CDR1 and CDR2 (germline): WNHNN, SYGVQD (reference sequence). This CDR3 region has 14 residues. V was trimmed by 4 bases and J by 0 bases, leaving 7 bases between them. Measured with immunoSEQ multiplex PCR; TCRdb has only the in-frame clones, and not every one. The table has 90,000 to 150,000 clones, roughly 83% seen once. Note on this clone: The antigen is undetermined.

The chain is built from TRBV10-1 and TRBJ2-4; unclear D gene. The clonotype comes from a man younger than 35 in good health and CMV-seronegative. Specimen: PBMCs. The CDR3 here is CASSAGSAKNIQYF. In DNA form, the CDR3 reads TGCGCCAGCAGTGCAGGCTCAGCCAAAAACATTCAGTACTTC.